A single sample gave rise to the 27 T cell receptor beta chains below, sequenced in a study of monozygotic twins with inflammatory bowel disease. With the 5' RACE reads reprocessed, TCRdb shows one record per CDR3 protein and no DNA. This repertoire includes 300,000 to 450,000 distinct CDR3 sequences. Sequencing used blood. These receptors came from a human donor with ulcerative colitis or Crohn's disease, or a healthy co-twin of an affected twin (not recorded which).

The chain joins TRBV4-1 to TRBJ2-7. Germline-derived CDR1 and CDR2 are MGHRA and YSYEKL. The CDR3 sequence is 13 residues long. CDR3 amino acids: CASSQVHSYEQYF.

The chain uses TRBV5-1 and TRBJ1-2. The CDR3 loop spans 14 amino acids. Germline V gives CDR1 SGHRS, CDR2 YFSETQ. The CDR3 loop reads CASSLGSKEHGYTF.

The CDR3 sequence: CASSYRPRAGRRGDTEAFF. V gene TRBV6-2 or TRBV6-3 combines with J gene TRBJ1-1; checking the TCRdb D call of TRBD1 is not possible without DNA. Per germline, CDR1 MNHEY and CDR2 SVGEGT. This CDR3 is 19 amino acids long.

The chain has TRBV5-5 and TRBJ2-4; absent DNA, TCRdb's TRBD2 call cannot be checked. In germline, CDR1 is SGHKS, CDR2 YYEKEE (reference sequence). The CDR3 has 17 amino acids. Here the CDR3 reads CASSLIEGPIAKNIQYF. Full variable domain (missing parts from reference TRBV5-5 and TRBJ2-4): DAGVTQSPTHLIKTRGQQVTLRCSPISGHKSVSWYQQVLGQGPQFIFQYYEKEERGRGNFPDRFSARQFPNYSSELNVNALLLGDSALYLCASSLIEGPIAKNIQYFGAGTRLSVL.

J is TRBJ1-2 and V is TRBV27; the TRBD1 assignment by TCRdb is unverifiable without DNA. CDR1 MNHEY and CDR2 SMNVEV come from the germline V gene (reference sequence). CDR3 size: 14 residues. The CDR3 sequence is CASSGRNRQDGYTF.

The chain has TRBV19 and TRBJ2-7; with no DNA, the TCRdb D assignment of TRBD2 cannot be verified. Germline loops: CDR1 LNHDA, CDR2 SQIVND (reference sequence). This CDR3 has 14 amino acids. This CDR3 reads CASIAASWPYEQYF.

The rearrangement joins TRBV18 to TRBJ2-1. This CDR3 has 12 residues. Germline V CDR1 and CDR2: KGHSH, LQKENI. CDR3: CASSPGINEQFF. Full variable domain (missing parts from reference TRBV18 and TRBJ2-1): NAGVMQNPRHLVRRRGQEARLRCSPMKGHSHVYWYRQLPEEGLKFMVYLQKENIIDESGMPKERFSAEFPKEGPSILRIQQVVRGDSAAYFCASSPGINEQFFGPGTRLTVL.

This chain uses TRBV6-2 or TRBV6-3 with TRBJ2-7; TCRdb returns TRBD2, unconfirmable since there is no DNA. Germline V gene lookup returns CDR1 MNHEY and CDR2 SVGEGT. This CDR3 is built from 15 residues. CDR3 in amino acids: CASTLTSGGTYEQYF.

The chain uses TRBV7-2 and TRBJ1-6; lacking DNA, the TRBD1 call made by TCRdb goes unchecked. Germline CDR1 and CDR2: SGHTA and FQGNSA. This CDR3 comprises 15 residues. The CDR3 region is CASSSGGQTNSPLHF. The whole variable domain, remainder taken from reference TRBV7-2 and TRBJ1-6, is GAGVSQSPSNKVTEKGKDVELRCDPISGHTALYWYRQSLGQGLEFLIYFQGNSAPDKSGLPSDRFSAERTGGSVSTLTIQRTQQEDSAVYLCASSSGGQTNSPLHFGNGTRLTVT.

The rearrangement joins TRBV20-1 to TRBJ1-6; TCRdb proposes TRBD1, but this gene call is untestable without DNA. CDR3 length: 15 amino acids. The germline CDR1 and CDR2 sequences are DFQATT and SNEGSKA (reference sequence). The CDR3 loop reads CSARGGQLYNSPLHF.

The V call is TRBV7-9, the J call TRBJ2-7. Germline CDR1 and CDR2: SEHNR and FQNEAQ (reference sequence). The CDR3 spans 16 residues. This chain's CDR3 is CASSLALNLRSYEQYF.

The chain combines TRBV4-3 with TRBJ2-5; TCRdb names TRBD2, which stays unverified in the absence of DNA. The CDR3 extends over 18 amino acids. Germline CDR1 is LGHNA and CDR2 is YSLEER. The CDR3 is CASSPLRTSGGYQETQYF.

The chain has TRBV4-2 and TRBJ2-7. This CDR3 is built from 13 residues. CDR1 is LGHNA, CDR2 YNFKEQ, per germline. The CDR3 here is CASSQERSYEQYF.

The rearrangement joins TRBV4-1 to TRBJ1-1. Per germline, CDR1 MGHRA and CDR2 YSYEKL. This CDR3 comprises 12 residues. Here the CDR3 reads CASARGRTEAFF.

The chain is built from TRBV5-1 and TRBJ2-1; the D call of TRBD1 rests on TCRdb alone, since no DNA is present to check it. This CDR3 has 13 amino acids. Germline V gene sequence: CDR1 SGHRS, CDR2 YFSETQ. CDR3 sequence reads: CASSLAPGYQQFF.

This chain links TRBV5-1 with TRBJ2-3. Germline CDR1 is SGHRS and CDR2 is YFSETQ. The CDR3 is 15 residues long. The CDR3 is CASSLESRLVDTQYF.

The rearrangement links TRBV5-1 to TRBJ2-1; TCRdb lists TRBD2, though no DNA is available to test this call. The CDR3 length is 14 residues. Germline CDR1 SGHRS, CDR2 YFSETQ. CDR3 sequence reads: CASSRTSGYNEQFF. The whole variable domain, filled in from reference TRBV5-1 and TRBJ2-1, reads KAGVTQTPRYLIKTRGQQVTLSCSPISGHRSVSWYQQTPGQGLQFLFEYFSETQRNKGNFPGRFSGRQFSNSRSEMNVSTLELGDSALYLCASSRTSGYNEQFFGPGTRLTVL.

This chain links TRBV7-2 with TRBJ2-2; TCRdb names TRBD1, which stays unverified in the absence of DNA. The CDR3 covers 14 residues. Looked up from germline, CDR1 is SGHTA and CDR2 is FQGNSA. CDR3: CASTTGVNTGELFF.

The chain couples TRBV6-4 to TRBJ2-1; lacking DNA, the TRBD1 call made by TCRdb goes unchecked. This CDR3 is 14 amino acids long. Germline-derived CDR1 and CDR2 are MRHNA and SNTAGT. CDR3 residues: CASSETGSYNEQFF.

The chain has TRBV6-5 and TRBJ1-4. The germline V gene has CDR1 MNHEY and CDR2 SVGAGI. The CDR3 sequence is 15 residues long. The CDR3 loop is CASSYSSAANEKLFF.

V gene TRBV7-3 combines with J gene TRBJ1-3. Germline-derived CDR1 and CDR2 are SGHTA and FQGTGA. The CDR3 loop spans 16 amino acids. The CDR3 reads CASSLTLQLSGNTIYF.

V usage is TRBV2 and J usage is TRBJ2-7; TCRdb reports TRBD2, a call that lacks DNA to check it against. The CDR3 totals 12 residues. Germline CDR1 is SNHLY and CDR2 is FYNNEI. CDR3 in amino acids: CASSERTYEQYF.

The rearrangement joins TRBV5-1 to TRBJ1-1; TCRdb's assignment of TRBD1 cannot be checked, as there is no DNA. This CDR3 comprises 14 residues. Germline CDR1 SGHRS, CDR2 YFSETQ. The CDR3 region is CASSRDGMNTEAFF.

CDR3 in amino acids: CASSSPPVDVRFF. V is TRBV7-2 and J is TRBJ2-1; TCRdb returns TRBD1, unconfirmable since there is no DNA. This CDR3 spans 13 amino acids. Germline CDR1 is SGHTA and CDR2 is FQGNSA.

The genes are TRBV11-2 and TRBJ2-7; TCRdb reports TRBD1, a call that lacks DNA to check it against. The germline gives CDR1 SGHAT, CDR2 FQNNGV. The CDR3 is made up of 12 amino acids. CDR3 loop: CASSPFPGEQYF.

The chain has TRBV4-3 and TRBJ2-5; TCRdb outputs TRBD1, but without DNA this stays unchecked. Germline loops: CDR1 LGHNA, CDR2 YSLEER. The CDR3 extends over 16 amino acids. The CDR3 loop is CASSQDLGGAIKTQYF.

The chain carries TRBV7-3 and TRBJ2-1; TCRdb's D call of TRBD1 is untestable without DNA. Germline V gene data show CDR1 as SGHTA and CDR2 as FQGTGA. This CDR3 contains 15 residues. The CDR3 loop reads CASSLMGGAYNEQFF.